Listed here are 19 T cell receptor beta chains from one sample, sequenced in a study of T-cell reconstitution after alpha-beta-depleted transplantation in children (dated by TCRdb to 2016 to 2017). The library was generated by PCR. The reads were generated on an Illumina HiSeq 2500. TCR libraries were prepared with molecular barcoding, using unique molecular identifiers to normalize TCRbeta repertoire quantification. Starting from the raw public reads, TCRdb applied fastp trimming at Q25, assembled clones with MiXCR and retained in-frame beta chains. Each CDR3 protein gets just one entry, which takes the most common genes and DNA from the rows behind it. The sample contains about 72,000 distinct CDR3 sequences, 7% to 8% of them found a single time. The ten largest clones add up to more than 2.5% of the sample. The source was PBMCs from the stem cell graft donor, collected from the stem cell graft. The receptors come from a human donor who donated a stem cell graft to a child with acute lymphoblastic leukemia.

The genes are TRBV12-3 or TRBV12-4 and TRBJ2-4; TRBD2 matches 10 bases. After removal of 3 bases from V and 6 bases from J, the junction contained 11 bases not matched to a gene. The CDR3 sequence is 17 residues long. CDR3 DNA: TGTGCCAGCAGTTTCGAGACTAGCGGGCCGGAGGGAAACATTCAGTACTTC. Its protein is CASSFETSGPEGNIQYF.

This clonotype occurred many times. The chain couples TRBV5-1 to TRBJ2-2; D is unclear. V lost 4 bases and J lost 6, with 16 bases in between. The CDR3 is 15 residues long. The germline gives CDR1 SGHRS, CDR2 YFSETQ. CDR3 nucleotides: TGCGCCAGCAGCCCCGCCACCGTAGGGTCCGGGGAGCTGTTTTTT. As protein: CASSPATVGSGELFF.

This clonotype has just a few counts. V and J are TRBV12-5 and TRBJ2-5, with D perhaps assigned TRBD1 or TRBD2 (6 bases each). Germline values: CDR1 LGHNT, CDR2 FRNRAP. Trimming cost V 7 bases and J 1 base, with 25 bases left between them. The CDR3 loop spans 18 amino acids. The CDR3 sequence: CASATSPGASFFQETQYF. The CDR3 bases are TGTGCTAGTGCCACATCCCCGGGGGCTAGCTTCTTCCAAGAGACCCAGTACTTC.

This clonotype appeared many times. The J gene is TRBJ2-5, the V gene TRBV9; D gene uncertain. Germline V gene data show CDR1 as SGDLS and CDR2 as YYNGEE. The CDR3 spans 15 residues. V was clipped by 0 bases and J by 4 bases, with 13 bases between them. The CDR3 is CASSVAGVTGETQYF. In DNA, the CDR3 is TGTGCCAGCAGCGTAGCTGGGGTGACCGGAGAGACCCAGTACTTC.

This clonotype was observed at least ten times. The chain couples TRBV12-3 or TRBV12-4 to TRBJ2-5; D may be TRBD1 or TRBD2 (6 bases each). This CDR3 has 14 amino acids. V gave up 2 bases and J gave up 5 bases, with 12 bases separating them. The CDR3 sequence: CASSLRGDGETQYF. CDR3 DNA sequence: TGTGCCAGCAGTTTAAGGGGGGACGGGGAGACCCAGTACTTC.

This clonotype has a count of ten or more. This rearrangement joins TRBV7-6 to TRBJ2-2, with 7 positions matching TRBD1. CDR1 is SGHVS, CDR2 FNYEAQ, per germline. The length of the CDR3 is 15 residues. V lost 3 bases and J lost 4; bases outside the gene matches: 5. This chain's CDR3 is CASSLGQPSTGELFF. CDR3 DNA sequence: TGTGCCAGCAGCTTGGGACAGCCCAGCACCGGGGAGCTGTTTTTT.

This clonotype was counted ten times or more. The chain employs TRBV9 and TRBJ2-2, with D maybe TRBD2 (7 bases). This CDR3 contains 17 residues. Germline CDR1 SGDLS, CDR2 YYNGEE. With 4 bases removed from V and 1 base from J, the gap between germline ends came to 17 bases. As DNA, the CDR3 is TGTGCCAGCAGCTCCAGAAGGGGGGGGCAGAACACCGGGGAGCTGTTTTTT. Residues: CASSSRRGGQNTGELFF.

This clonotype was detected many times. The V call is TRBV6-5, the J call TRBJ2-3, with 7 nucleotides matching TRBD2. The V and J ends lost 7 bases and 4 bases, in that order; junction bases with no gene match: 14. The CDR3 is 16 residues long. CDR1 is MNHEY and CDR2 is SVGAGI in the germline V gene. The CDR3 DNA is TGTGCCAGCAATTTGGGTGCGGGAGAAGTGGCAGATACGCAGTATTTT. This gives the protein CASNLGAGEVADTQYF.

The rearrangement joins TRBV5-1 to TRBJ2-6; D not certain. CDR1 and CDR2 (germline): SGHRS, YFSETQ. The CDR3 contains 15 residues. The V end was cut by 0 bases, the J end by 1 base, with 5 bases between. The CDR3 loop reads CASSLDSSGANVLTF. The CDR3 DNA is TGCGCCAGCAGCTTGGACAGTTCTGGGGCCAACGTCCTGACTTTC.

This clonotype was detected many times. V gene TRBV6-5 combines with J gene TRBJ1-1, with TRBD1 identical over 7 bases. The ends lost 5 bases at V and 5 bases at J; junction bases unmatched: 5. This CDR3 comprises 13 residues. Germline V CDR1 and CDR2: MNHEY, SVGAGI. CDR3 in amino acids: CASSPRQGTEAFF. CDR3 nucleotides: TGTGCCAGCAGTCCACGACAGGGTACTGAAGCTTTCTTT.

The rearrangement links TRBV2 to TRBJ2-1, with 7 bases matching TRBD2. Losses at the gene ends were 6 bases for V and 2 bases for J; bases not matched to a gene: 4. CDR3 size: 14 residues. The germline V gene encodes CDR1 SNHLY and CDR2 FYNNEI. The CDR3 loop reads CASRQAGTYNEQFF. CDR3 nucleotide sequence: TGTGCCAGCAGACAAGCGGGGACCTACAATGAGCAGTTCTTC.

The chain couples TRBV5-6 to TRBJ2-4; D not resolved. Trimming cost V 3 bases and J 1 base, with 11 bases left between them. Germline loops: CDR1 SGHDT, CDR2 YYEEEE. The CDR3 length is 15 residues. The CDR3 is CASSYEPWAKNIQYF. The CDR3 nucleotides are TGTGCCAGCAGCTACGAGCCTTGGGCCAAAAACATTCAGTACTTC.

This clonotype has at least ten counts. The rearrangement uses TRBV5-6 and TRBJ1-1; maybe TRBD1 (6 bases). The CDR3 extends over 15 amino acids. The ends were cut back, 1 base at V and 1 base at J, with 11 bases in the middle. Germline values: CDR1 SGHDT, CDR2 YYEEEE. This CDR3 is CASSLPGGQNTEAFF. CDR3 DNA sequence: TGTGCCAGCAGCTTGCCTGGGGGCCAGAACACTGAAGCTTTCTTT. Combining the CDR3 with reference TRBV5-6 and TRBJ1-1 gives the whole variable domain DAGVTQSPTHLIKTRGQQVTLRCSPKSGHDTVSWYQQALGQGPQFIFQYYEEEERQRGNFPDRFSGHQFPNYSSELNVNALLLGDSALYLCASSLPGGQNTEAFFGQGTRLTVV.

This clonotype has ten or more counts. The chain combines TRBV5-1 with TRBJ1-2; D possibly corresponds to TRBD1 (6 bases). The ends were cut back, 5 bases at V and 5 bases at J, with 13 bases in the middle. This CDR3 comprises 13 residues. Germline lookup yields CDR1 SGHRS and CDR2 YFSETQ. CDR3 sequence: CASSTGTTYGYTF. The CDR3 nucleotides are TGCGCCAGCAGTACCGGGACAACATATGGCTACACCTTC.

This clonotype was detected ten times or more. J is TRBJ2-3 and V is TRBV9; TRBD1 matches at 8 bases. The germline gives CDR1 SGDLS, CDR2 YYNGEE. The CDR3 is made up of 15 amino acids. V trimming: 0 bases; J trimming: 4 bases; junction bases outside the gene matches: 4. The CDR3 DNA sequence: TGTGCCAGCAGCGTAGCAGGGGGCAGGGCAGATACGCAGTATTTT. Protein product: CASSVAGGRADTQYF.

This clonotype was seen at least ten times. V is TRBV27 and J is TRBJ2-3; D not certain. Trimming pared 6 bases from V and 5 bases from J, leaving 12 bases between. The CDR3 length is 13 residues. In germline, CDR1 is MNHEY, CDR2 SMNVEV (reference sequence). In DNA, the CDR3 is TGTGCCAGCAGGAGTGGGGTTTTAGATACGCAGTATTTT. Protein sequence: CASRSGVLDTQYF.

As DNA, the CDR3 is TGTGCCAGCAGCTTAGTTCGGCGGGGGGTTGCCTACGAGCAGTACTTC. It yields the protein CASSLVRRGVAYEQYF. This chain connects TRBV7-2 to TRBJ2-7; 8 positions agree with TRBD2. The CDR3 spans 16 residues. Germline assignment: CDR1 SGHTA and CDR2 FQGNSA. The V segment lost 1 base and the J segment 2 bases; nucleotides outside the gene matches: 7.

This clonotype was seen many times. The chain employs TRBV3-1 and TRBJ1-2; a possible D gene is TRBD1 (6 bases). With 0 bases removed from V and 7 bases from J, the gap between germline ends came to 12 bases. This CDR3 has 14 amino acids. The germline V gene encodes CDR1 LGHDT and CDR2 YNNKEL (reference sequence). The CDR3 protein is CASSQDTGSGGYTF. In DNA form, the CDR3 reads TGTGCCAGCAGCCAAGACACAGGGTCCGGTGGCTACACCTTC.

This clonotype was observed at least ten times. The rearrangement joins TRBV11-2 to TRBJ2-7; D unclear. Germline assignment: CDR1 SGHAT and CDR2 FQNNGV. V lost 0 bases and J lost 7, with 13 bases in between. This CDR3 region has 14 residues. The CDR3 region is CASSLEPGVGEQYF. CDR3 coding DNA: TGTGCCAGCAGCTTAGAGCCGGGTGTAGGGGAGCAGTACTTC.